These 12 T cell receptor beta chains were all obtained from the same sample, sequenced in a study of cytomegalovirus exposure and HLA in healthy donors. Vbeta (60) and Jbeta (13) primers were used in the PCR. The repertoire was sequenced with immunoSEQ multiplex PCR; TCRdb's copy has only in-frame clones and lacks some. The sample has some 160,000 clones, roughly 88% seen once. The sequenced material came from PBMCs. The receptors were sampled from a man in his fifties or sixties in good health and CMV-seropositive.

This chain links TRBV13 with TRBJ1-2; D gene unclear. Trimming removed 3 bases at V and 3 bases at J, with 14 bases between. Per the germline V gene, CDR1 is PRHDT and CDR2 is FYEKMQ (reference sequence). This CDR3 spans 15 amino acids. The CDR3 region has the DNA TGTGCCAGCAGCTTCAGCGAGTCCCTACACTATGGCTACACCTTC. Its protein product is CASSFSESLHYGYTF.

J is TRBJ1-5 and V is TRBV30; 12 bases match TRBD1. With 3 bases clipped from V and 7 bases from J, the junction kept 7 bases outside the gene matches. The CDR3 has 15 amino acids. Per the germline V gene, CDR1 is GTSNPN and CDR2 is SVGIG (reference sequence). CDR3 amino acids: CAWSGEGTGGQPQHF. The CDR3 coding sequence is TGTGCCTGGAGCGGAGAGGGGACAGGGGGCCAGCCCCAGCATTTT.

The J gene is TRBJ2-1, the V gene TRBV18; 7 bases map to TRBD2. Trimming cost V 0 bases and J 6 bases; bases outside gene matches: 2. Germline-derived CDR1 and CDR2 are KGHSH and LQKENI. This CDR3 contains 14 residues. DNA of the CDR3: TGTGCCAGCTCACCACCGGGACTACCCAATGAGCAGTTCTTC. Translating gives CASSPPGLPNEQFF.

This chain connects TRBV5-6 to TRBJ2-1, with 7 bases identical to TRBD1. Trimming at V came to 4 bases and at J to 4 bases, leaving 5 bases not matched to a gene. In germline, CDR1 is SGHDT, CDR2 YYEEEE. CDR3 length equals 14 residues. The CDR3 is CASSEGTVYNEQFF. The CDR3 DNA is TGTGCCAGCAGCGAGGGGACAGTTTACAATGAGCAGTTCTTC.

The chain employs TRBV2 and TRBJ2-7; 7 bases map to TRBD2. Germline loops: CDR1 SNHLY, CDR2 FYNNEI. With V trimmed by 7 bases and J by 7 bases, 7 bases remained unmatched. The CDR3 consists of 12 residues. The CDR3 here is CASTGLVNEQYV. CDR3 DNA: TGTGCCAGCACCGGACTAGTGAATGAGCAGTACGTC.

The rearrangement links TRBV5-5 to TRBJ1-5; D might be TRBD1 (5 bases). The CDR3 consists of 17 residues. V was cut by 1 base and J by 0 bases, with 14 bases left in between. CDR1 and CDR2 from the germline V gene are SGHKS and YYEKEE (reference sequence). The CDR3 spells CASSLSTGTFSNQPQHF. The CDR3 DNA reads as TGTGCCAGCAGCTTGTCAACAGGAACGTTTAGCAATCAGCCCCAGCATTTT.

The V and J genes are TRBV5-1 and TRBJ2-7; possible D gene TRBD2, 6 bases. Looked up from germline, CDR1 is SGHRS and CDR2 is YFSETQ. V lost 1 base and J 0 bases, leaving 8 bases between the germline ends. There are 14 residues in the CDR3. The CDR3 DNA follows: TGCGCCAGCAGCTTGACGGGGGACTCCTACGAGCAGTACTTC. It encodes CASSLTGDSYEQYF.

A remark on this clone: Germline is not matched at one junction end, which may reflect a read error. This chain joins TRBV27 and TRBJ1-1, with D perhaps TRBD1 (6 bases). The CDR3 loop spans 13 amino acids. Germline V CDR1 and CDR2: MNHEY, SMNVEV (reference sequence). The CDR3 bases are TGTGCCAGCAGCTTCCAGGGGTGGACTGAAGCTCTCTTT. Amino acid sequence: CASSFQGWTEALF.

The chain links TRBV11-3 to TRBJ2-1; D uncertain. The V gene's germline CDR1 is SGHNT and CDR2 YENEEA. The CDR3 extends over 14 amino acids. The ends were cut back, 2 bases at V and 10 bases at J, with 15 bases in the middle. CDR3 amino acids: CASSLSSTNSEQFF. CDR3 in DNA: TGTGCCAGCAGCTTAAGCTCCACCAACAGCGAGCAGTTCTTC. The variable domain in full, completed from reference TRBV11-3 and TRBJ2-1, reads EAGVVQSPRYKIIEKKQPVAFWCNPISGHNTLYWYLQNLGQGPELLIRYENEEAVDDSQLPKDRFSAERLKGVDSTLKIQPAELGDSAVYLCASSLSSTNSEQFFGPGTRLTVL.

V usage is TRBV30 and J usage is TRBJ1-2; weak D call: TRBD1 (6 bases). Germline values: CDR1 GTSNPN, CDR2 SVGIG (reference sequence). The CDR3 totals 13 residues. V gave up 2 bases and J gave up 6 bases, with 13 bases separating them. The chain's CDR3 is CAWSRRGSDGYTF. In DNA, the CDR3 is TGTGCCTGGAGTCGCAGGGGATCCGATGGCTACACCTTC.

The J gene is TRBJ1-5, the V gene TRBV7-9, with TRBD1 as a possible D gene (5 bases). The V end lost 5 bases, the J end lost 7 bases, and 15 bases lay between the germline ends. CDR1 and CDR2 from the germline V gene are SEHNR and FQNEAQ (reference sequence). This CDR3 contains 14 residues. The CDR3 reads CASSPTGVGQPQHF. The CDR3 DNA sequence: TGTGCCAGCAGCCCTACGGGGGTTGGGCAGCCCCAGCATTTT.

The chain recombines TRBV6-1 with TRBJ1-4, with 10 bases aligning to TRBD1. Germline V gene data show CDR1 as MNHNS and CDR2 as SASEGT. This CDR3 spans 17 amino acids. The V segment lost 3 bases and the J segment 3 bases; nucleotides outside the gene matches: 7. The CDR3 DNA follows: TGTGCCAGCAGTGAGAGACAGGGGGCTAGCCCTAATGAAAAACTGTTTTTT. As protein: CASSERQGASPNEKLFF.